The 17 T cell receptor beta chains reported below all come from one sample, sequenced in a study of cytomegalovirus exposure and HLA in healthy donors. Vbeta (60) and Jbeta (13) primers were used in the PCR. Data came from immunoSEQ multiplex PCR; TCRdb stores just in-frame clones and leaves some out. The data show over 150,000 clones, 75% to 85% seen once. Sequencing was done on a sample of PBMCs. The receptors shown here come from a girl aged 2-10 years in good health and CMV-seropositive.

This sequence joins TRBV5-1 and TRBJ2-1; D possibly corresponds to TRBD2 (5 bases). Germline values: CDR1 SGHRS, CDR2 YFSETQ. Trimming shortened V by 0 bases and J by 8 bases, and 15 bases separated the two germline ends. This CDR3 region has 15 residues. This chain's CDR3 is CASSLESAGGDEQFF. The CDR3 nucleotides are TGCGCCAGCAGCTTGGAATCCGCGGGTGGGGATGAGCAGTTCTTC.

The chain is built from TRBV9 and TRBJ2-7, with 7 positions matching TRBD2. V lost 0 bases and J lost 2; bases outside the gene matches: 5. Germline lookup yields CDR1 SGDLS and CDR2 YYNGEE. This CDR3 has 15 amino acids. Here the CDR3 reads CASSVGLAAAYEQYF. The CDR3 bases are TGTGCCAGCAGCGTAGGGCTAGCGGCAGCCTACGAGCAGTACTTC.

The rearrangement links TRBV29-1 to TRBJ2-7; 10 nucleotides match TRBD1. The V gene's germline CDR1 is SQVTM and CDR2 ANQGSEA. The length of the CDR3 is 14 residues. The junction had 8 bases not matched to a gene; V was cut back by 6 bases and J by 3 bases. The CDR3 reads CSVVRTGGRYEQYF. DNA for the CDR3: TGCAGCGTAGTTCGGACAGGGGGACGCTACGAGCAGTACTTC.

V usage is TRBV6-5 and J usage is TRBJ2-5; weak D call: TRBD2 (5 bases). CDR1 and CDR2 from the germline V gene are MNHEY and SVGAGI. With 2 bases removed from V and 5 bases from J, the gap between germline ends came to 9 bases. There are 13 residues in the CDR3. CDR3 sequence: CASSYAGGETQYF. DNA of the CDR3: TGTGCCAGCAGTTACGCGGGCGGGGAGACCCAGTACTTC.

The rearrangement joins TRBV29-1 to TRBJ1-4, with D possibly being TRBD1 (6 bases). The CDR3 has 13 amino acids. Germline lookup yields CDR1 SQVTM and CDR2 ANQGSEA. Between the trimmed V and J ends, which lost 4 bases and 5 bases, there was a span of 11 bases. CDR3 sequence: CSVGRQENEKLFF. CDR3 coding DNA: TGCAGCGTTGGGAGACAGGAGAATGAAAAACTGTTTTTT.

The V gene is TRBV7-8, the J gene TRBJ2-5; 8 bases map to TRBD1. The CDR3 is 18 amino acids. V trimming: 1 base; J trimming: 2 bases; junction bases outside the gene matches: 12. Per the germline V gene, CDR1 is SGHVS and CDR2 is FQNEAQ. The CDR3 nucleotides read TGTGCCAGCAGCTTAGGGCACCCCGGGACAGGTGGACAAGAGACCCAGTACTTC. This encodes CASSLGHPGTGGQETQYF.

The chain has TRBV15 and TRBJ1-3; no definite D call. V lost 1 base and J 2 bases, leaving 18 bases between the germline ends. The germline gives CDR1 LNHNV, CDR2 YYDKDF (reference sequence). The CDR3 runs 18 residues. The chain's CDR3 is CATSRARQEIRAGNTIYF. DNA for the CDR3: TGTGCCACCAGCAGAGCCCGGCAAGAGATTCGGGCTGGAAACACCATATATTTT.

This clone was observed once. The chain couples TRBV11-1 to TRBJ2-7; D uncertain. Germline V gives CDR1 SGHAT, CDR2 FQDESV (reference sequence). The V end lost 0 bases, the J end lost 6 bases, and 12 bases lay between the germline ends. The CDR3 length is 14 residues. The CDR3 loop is CASSLAPESGEQYF. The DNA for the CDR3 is TGTGCCAGCAGCTTAGCTCCCGAATCGGGCGAGCAGTACTTC. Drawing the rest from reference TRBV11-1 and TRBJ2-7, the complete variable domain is EAEVAQSPRYKITEKSQAVAFWCDPISGHATLYWYRQILGQGPELLVQFQDESVVDDSQLPKDRFSAERLKGVDSTLKIQPAELGDSAMYLCASSLAPESGEQYFGPGTRLTVT.

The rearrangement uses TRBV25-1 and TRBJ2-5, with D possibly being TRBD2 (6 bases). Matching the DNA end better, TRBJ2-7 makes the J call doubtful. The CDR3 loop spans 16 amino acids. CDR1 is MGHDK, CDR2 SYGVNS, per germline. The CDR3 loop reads CASSATGTLSLYEQYF. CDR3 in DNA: TGTGCCAGCAGTGCAACCGGGACTTTAAGTCTCTACGAGCAGTACTTC.

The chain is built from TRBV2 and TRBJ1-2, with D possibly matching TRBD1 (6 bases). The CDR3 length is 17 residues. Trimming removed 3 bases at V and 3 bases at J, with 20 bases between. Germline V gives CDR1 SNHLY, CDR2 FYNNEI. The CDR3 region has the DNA TGTGCCAGCAGTGATCCGGACAGCTTACTAGGGGACTATGGCTACACCTTC. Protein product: CASSDPDSLLGDYGYTF.

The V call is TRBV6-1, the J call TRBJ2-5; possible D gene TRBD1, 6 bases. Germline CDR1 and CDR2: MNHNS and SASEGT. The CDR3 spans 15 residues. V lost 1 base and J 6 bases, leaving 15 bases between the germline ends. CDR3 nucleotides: TGTGCCAGCAGTGAAGATCAGGGGAGAATAAAGACCCAGTACTTC. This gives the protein CASSEDQGRIKTQYF.

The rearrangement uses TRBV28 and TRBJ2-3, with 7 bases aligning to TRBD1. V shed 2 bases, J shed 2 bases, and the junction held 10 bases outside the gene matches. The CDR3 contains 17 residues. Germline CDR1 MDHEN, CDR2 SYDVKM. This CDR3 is CASSLRRFQGVTDTQYF. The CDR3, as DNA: TGTGCCAGCAGTTTACGACGTTTCCAGGGGGTCACAGATACGCAGTATTTT.

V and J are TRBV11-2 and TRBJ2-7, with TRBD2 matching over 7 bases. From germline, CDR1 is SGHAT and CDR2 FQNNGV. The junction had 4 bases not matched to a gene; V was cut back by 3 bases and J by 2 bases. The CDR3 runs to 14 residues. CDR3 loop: CASSFGGVPYEQYF. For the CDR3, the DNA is TGTGCCAGCAGCTTTGGGGGGGTCCCCTACGAGCAGTACTTC.

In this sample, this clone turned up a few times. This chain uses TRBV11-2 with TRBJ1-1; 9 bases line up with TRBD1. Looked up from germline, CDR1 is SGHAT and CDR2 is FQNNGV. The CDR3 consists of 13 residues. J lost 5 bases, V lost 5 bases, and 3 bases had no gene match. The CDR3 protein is CASSTDRGTEAFF. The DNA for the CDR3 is TGTGCCAGCAGCACCGACAGGGGGACTGAAGCTTTCTTT.

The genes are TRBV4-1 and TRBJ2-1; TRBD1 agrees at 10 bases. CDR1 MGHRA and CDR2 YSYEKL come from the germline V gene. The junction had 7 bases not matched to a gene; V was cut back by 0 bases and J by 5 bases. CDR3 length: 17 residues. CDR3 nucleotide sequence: TGCGCCAGCAGCCAAGATCTCGGGACAGGGGTGCACAATGAGCAGTTCTTC. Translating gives CASSQDLGTGVHNEQFF.

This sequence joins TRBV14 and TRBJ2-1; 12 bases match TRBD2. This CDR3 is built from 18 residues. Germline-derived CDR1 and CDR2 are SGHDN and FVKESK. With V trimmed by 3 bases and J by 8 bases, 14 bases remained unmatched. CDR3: CASSQRLAGVSGFDEQFF. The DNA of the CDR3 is TGTGCCAGCAGCCAGAGACTAGCGGGAGTGTCAGGTTTTGATGAGCAGTTCTTC.

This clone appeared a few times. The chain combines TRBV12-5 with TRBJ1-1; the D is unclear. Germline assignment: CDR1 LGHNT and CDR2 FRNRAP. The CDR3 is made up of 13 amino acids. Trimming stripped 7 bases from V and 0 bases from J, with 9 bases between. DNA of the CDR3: TGTGCTAGTGTTCTAGAAGTGAACACTGAAGCTTTCTTT. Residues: CASVLEVNTEAFF.